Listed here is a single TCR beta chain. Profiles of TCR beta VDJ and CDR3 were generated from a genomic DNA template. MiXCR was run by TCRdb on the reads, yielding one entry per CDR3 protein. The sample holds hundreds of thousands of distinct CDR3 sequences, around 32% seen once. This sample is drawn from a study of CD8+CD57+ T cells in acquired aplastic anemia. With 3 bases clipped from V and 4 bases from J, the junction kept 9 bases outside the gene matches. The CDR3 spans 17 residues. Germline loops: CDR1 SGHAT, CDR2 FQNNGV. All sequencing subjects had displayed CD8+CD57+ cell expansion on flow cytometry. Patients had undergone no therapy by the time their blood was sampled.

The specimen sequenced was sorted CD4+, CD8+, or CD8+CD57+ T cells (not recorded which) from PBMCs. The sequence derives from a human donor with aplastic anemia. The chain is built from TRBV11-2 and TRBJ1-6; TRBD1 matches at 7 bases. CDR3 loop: CASSLDLSGQYNSPLHF. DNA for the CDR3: TGTGCCAGCAGCTTGGATCTTTCGGGACAGTATAATTCACCCCTCCACTTT.